This T cell receptor (beta chain) derives from a study of blood T cell repertoires in COVID-19 (dated by TCRdb to the early 2020s). In terms of the full investigation: Samples from collaborators originated in the United States, Italy and Spain and spanned both the acute and convalescent phases of COVID-19. Where available, HLA class I and class II types were taken from metadata supplied by the sample provider and were not determined by assay-based typing. A freely available public database, intended as a resource for researchers studying the immune response to SARS-CoV-2, is where the repertoires were released. The samples were drawn from two sources: the first 160 participants of the ongoing ImmuneRACE study, and 950 to 1,500 subjects contributed by 6 global collaborators. Sample metadata almost always included a de-identified subject ID, COVID-19 status, age in years and sex. The material from the prospective study consisted of cDNA or gDNA derived from T cells, B-cell-depleted T cells, or PBMCs. Subjects who had been exposed to COVID-19, were actively infected with it, or had recovered from it provided the deeply sampled blood TCRbeta repertoires that made up the dataset. General conclusions and limits of the study: The quantity of clinical and demographic metadata differed by source and by participant and was supplied without curation.

The CDR3 runs 12 amino acids, cysteine and phenylalanine included. Only CDR3 DNA remains: 36 bases, in frame from the first base. Sequences MDHEN (CDR1) and SYDVKM (CDR2) are obtained from the germline V gene. V and J lose 10 bases and 4 bases, and a span of 11 bases separates them. TCRbeta CDR3 regions were amplified from genomic DNA using the immunoSEQ Assay, a bias-controlled multiplex PCR. The original methods were these. The number of nucleated cells in each sample was estimated from the amplification of reference gene primers within the assay. Sequence reads were collapsed and filtered to measure the absolute abundance of every unique TCRbeta CDR3 rearrangement. For each sample, productive Simpson clonality was calculated as the square root of Simpson's diversity index over productive rearrangements. TCRdb mirrors the immuneACCESS table, restricted to in-frame sequences. Some clones are absent from its copies; in checked studies, under half trace to an unresolved V gene, and the reason for the others is unknown. V and J calls plus clone size are reproduced from that table; the DNA served to infer D and trimming. This sample has 140,000 or so clones in its table, and more than 75% of those were observed once. The ten most abundant clones make up about 4% of the sample.

Comments on this clone: The antigen this receptor binds is unknown. Base qualities were left out, and no much larger clone turns up one base away.

The collaborating institutions used their own protocols to collect whole blood in K2EDTA tubes. For TCRbeta analysis, collaborator samples were shipped as frozen whole blood, as isolated PBMCs, or as DNA extracted from either sample type. This receptor was taken from a woman aged 80 or over with acute or convalescent COVID-19. Sequencing was carried out using peripheral blood. The receptor chain draws on TRBV28 and TRBJ1-3, with the D gene not clear enough to name. The nucleotides read TGTGCCACGGCCGGGGTCGGAAACACCATATATTTT. Its protein product is CATAGVGNTIYF.